These 15 T cell receptor beta chains originate from one sample sequenced in a study of T cell clones after liver transplantation. Repertoires were generated with immunoSEQ multiplex PCR, while TCRdb's copy carries only in-frame clones and drops some. The table lists some 80,000 clones, 80% to 85% of them singletons, with around 2.2% in the top ten. Sequenced here: CD4+ T cells from blood, sampled 48 months after liver transplant. The receptors stem from a human patient who received a liver transplant. Some T cells may be supplied by the graft donor.

The rearrangement links TRBV18 to TRBJ2-1, with D hard to call. V gave up 0 bases and J gave up 8 bases, with 11 bases separating them. Germline V gene lookup returns CDR1 KGHSH and CDR2 LQKENI. The CDR3 runs 14 residues. The CDR3 spells CASSPPALPDEQFF. The CDR3 region has the DNA TGTGCCAGCTCACCACCCGCTCTCCCCGATGAGCAGTTCTTC.

The chain is built from TRBV6-5 and TRBJ2-5, with D possibly matching TRBD2 (6 bases). CDR3 size: 15 residues. CDR1 and CDR2 (germline): MNHEY, SVGAGI. V was shortened by 8 bases and J by 5 bases, with 21 bases between the two germline ends. In DNA form, the CDR3 reads TGTGCCAGCGACCCAGGGACGGGACGGGGGGAGACCCAGTACTTC. It specifies CASDPGTGRGETQYF.

Note on this clone: This specimen includes other DNA sequences encoding the same CDR3. The rearrangement joins TRBV7-2 to TRBJ2-5; 8 bases map to TRBD2. V lost 1 base, J lost 5 bases, and 6 bases stayed unmatched. The CDR3 covers 15 residues. Germline V lookup: CDR1 SGHTA, CDR2 FQGNSA. DNA of the CDR3: TGTGCCAGCAGCTTAGTACAGGGACTAGGGGAGACCCAGTACTTC. It translates to CASSLVQGLGETQYF.

The chain couples TRBV5-4 to TRBJ2-6; 7 bases are shared with TRBD1. Germline V CDR1 and CDR2: SGHNT, YYREEE (reference sequence). The trim removed 3 bases at V and 5 bases at J, leaving 8 bases unmatched. The CDR3 covers 16 residues. CDR3 region: CASSSPRDSRANVLTF. CDR3 DNA sequence: TGTGCCAGCAGCTCACCTAGGGACAGCCGGGCCAACGTCCTGACTTTC.

CDR3 nucleotides: TGTGCCAGCAGCGACAGGAGGTACGAGCAGTACTTC. The encoded protein is CASSDRRYEQYF. The chain employs TRBV6-1 and TRBJ2-7, with a weak D call TRBD1 (6 bases). The CDR3 extends over 12 amino acids. V was pared by 6 bases and J by 4 bases, with 10 bases between. The germline V gene encodes CDR1 MNHNS and CDR2 SASEGT.

The chain recombines TRBV6-6 with TRBJ2-5; D call uncertain. CDR1 MNHNY and CDR2 SVGAGI come from the germline V gene (reference sequence). Trimming stripped 6 bases from V and 1 base from J, with 12 bases between. CDR3 length equals 14 residues. CDR3 sequence: CASRERNGQETQYF. The CDR3 DNA reads as TGTGCCAGCAGAGAAAGGAACGGCCAAGAGACCCAGTACTTC.

This chain links TRBV7-2 with TRBJ2-1; no clear D gene. The CDR3 consists of 15 residues. The germline V gene encodes CDR1 SGHTA and CDR2 FQGNSA. V lost 2 bases and J lost 2, with 10 bases in between. The CDR3 reads CASSLTSLAYNEQFF. The DNA of the CDR3 is TGTGCCAGCAGCTTAACCAGTCTAGCCTACAATGAGCAGTTCTTC.

The chain has TRBV7-2 and TRBJ2-3; tentatively, D is TRBD2 (5 bases). Trimming stripped 5 bases from V and 14 bases from J, with 14 bases between. CDR1 and CDR2 (germline): SGHTA, FQGNSA. The CDR3 consists of 11 residues. The CDR3 DNA follows: TGTGCCAGCAGCCCCGGGGTACGGGGGTATTTT. It encodes CASSPGVRGYF. Full variable domain (outside the CDR3, taken from reference TRBV7-2 and TRBJ2-3): GAGVSQSPSNKVTEKGKDVELRCDPISGHTALYWYRQSLGQGLEFLIYFQGNSAPDKSGLPSDRFSAERTGGSVSTLTIQRTQQEDSAVYLCASSPGVRGYFGPGTRLTVL.

This chain connects TRBV21-1 to TRBJ2-7; the table assigns TRBD1, which was not confirmed against the DNA. TRBV21-1 is a known pseudogene. This CDR3 is built from 17 residues. CDR3: CASSKRGARDRGHEQYF. The CDR3 nucleotides read TGTGCCAGCAGCAAAAGGGGGGCTAGGGACAGGGGCCACGAGCAGTACTTC.

The chain links TRBV6-5 to TRBJ2-1, with D possibly TRBD2 on 6 matching bases. Germline CDR1 MNHEY, CDR2 SVGAGI. The CDR3 has 15 amino acids. Between the trimmed V and J ends, which lost 4 bases and 5 bases, there was a span of 15 bases. Here the CDR3 DNA reads TGTGCCAGCAGTTCCCTAGCGTCAGGAGACAATGAGCAGTTCTTC. Amino acid sequence: CASSSLASGDNEQFF.

The chain carries TRBV6-5 and TRBJ2-7; D is unclear. Trimming cost V 10 bases and J 1 base, with 14 bases left between them. Germline loops: CDR1 MNHEY, CDR2 SVGAGI. The CDR3 runs 13 residues. CDR3 region: CATSAPQSYEQYF. The DNA for the CDR3 is TGTGCCACCTCCGCCCCCCAGTCCTACGAGCAGTACTTC.

The chain recombines TRBV5-6 with TRBJ1-5; TRBD1 is a possible D gene (6 bases). Germline values: CDR1 SGHDT, CDR2 YYEEEE. This CDR3 contains 15 residues. The germline V and J ends were trimmed by 4 bases and 0 bases, with 11 bases remaining between them. CDR3 in amino acids: CASSVTGYSNQPQHF. The CDR3 region has the DNA TGTGCCAGCAGCGTTACAGGGTATAGCAATCAGCCCCAGCATTTT. Looking up the rest from reference TRBV5-6 and TRBJ1-5 gives the full variable domain: DAGVTQSPTHLIKTRGQQVTLRCSPKSGHDTVSWYQQALGQGPQFIFQYYEEEERQRGNFPDRFSGHQFPNYSSELNVNALLLGDSALYLCASSVTGYSNQPQHFGDGTRLSIL.

The rearrangement links TRBV10-3 to TRBJ1-5; D gene uncertain. V shed 8 bases and J shed 0 bases, with 11 bases lying between them. The length of the CDR3 is 14 residues. Germline V gives CDR1 ENHRY, CDR2 SYGVKD. Here the CDR3 reads CAIADHSSNQPQHF. CDR3 bases: TGTGCCATCGCGGATCACAGTAGCAATCAGCCCCAGCATTTT.

The chain combines TRBV28 with TRBJ2-3, with 7 bases identical to TRBD2. The germline gives CDR1 MDHEN, CDR2 SYDVKM. The CDR3 length is 17 residues. With V trimmed by 6 bases and J by 2 bases, 14 bases remained unmatched. CDR3 region: CASSPIRLAAFTDTQYF. CDR3 coding DNA: TGTGCCAGCAGCCCGATCAGACTAGCAGCATTCACAGATACGCAGTATTTT.

Written as DNA, the CDR3 is TGTGCCAGCATGAGGGACACAAACTACGAGCAGTACTTC. Its protein is CASMRDTNYEQYF. J is TRBJ2-7 and V is TRBV6-1; D might be TRBD1 (6 bases). V was clipped by 7 bases and J by 3 bases, with 13 bases between them. Germline CDR1 is MNHNS and CDR2 is SASEGT. The CDR3 loop spans 13 amino acids.